This TCR beta chain was sequenced during a study of blood T cell repertoires in COVID-19. TCRdb's table, derived via immunoSEQ multiplex PCR, lists solely in-frame clones and lacks some. Of under 300,000 clones in the sample, 70% to 90% are singletons; the top ten hold under 15%. Enrollment of patients from Seattle took place during active infection, with longitudinal follow-up. Germline assignment: CDR1 SGHTA and CDR2 FQGTGA. This CDR3 spans 15 amino acids. The ends were cut back, 5 bases at V and 4 bases at J, with 17 bases in the middle. The rearrangement links TRBV7-3 to TRBJ1-2, with D tentatively TRBD1 (6 bases). The source material was peripheral blood. This receptor was identified in a woman aged 70-85 years with COVID-19, enrolled during active disease. CDR3 amino acids: CASSPTGGIGYGYTF. The DNA for the CDR3 is TGTGCCAGCAGCCCAACGGGGGGCATCGGCTATGGCTACACCTTC.